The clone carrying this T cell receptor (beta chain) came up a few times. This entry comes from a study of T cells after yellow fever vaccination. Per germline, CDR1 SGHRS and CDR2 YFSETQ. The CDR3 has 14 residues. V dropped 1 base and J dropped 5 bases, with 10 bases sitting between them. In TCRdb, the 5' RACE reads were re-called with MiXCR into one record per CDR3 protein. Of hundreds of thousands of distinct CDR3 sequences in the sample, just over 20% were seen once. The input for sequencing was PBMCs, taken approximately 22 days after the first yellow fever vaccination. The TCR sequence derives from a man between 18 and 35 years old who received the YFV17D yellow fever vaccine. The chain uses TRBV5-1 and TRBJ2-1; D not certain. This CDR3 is CASSLTAANNEQFF. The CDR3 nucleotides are TGCGCCAGCAGCTTGACAGCCGCGAACAATGAGCAGTTCTTC.